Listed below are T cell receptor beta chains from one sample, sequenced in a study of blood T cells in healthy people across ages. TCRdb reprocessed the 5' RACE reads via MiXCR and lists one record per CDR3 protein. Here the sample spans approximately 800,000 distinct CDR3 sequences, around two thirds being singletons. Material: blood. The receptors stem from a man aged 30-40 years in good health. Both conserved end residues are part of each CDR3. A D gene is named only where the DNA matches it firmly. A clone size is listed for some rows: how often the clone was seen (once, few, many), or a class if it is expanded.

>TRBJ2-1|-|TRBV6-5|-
CASGRGALGSIREQFF
TGTGCCAGCGGCCGGGGGGCTCTGGGCTCAATACGAGAGCAGTTCTTC
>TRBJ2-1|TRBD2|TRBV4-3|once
CASSQELSGGAREQFF
TGCGCCAGCAGCCAGGAGTTAAGCGGGGGGGCAAGGGAGCAGTTCTTC
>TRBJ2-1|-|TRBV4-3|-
CASSQVWTAKRNEQFF
TGCGCCAGCAGCCAAGTGTGGACAGCCAAGAGGAATGAGCAGTTCTTC
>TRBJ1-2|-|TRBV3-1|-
CASSAPDRIYGYTF
TGTGCCAGCAGCGCCCCCGACAGAATTTATGGCTACACCTTC
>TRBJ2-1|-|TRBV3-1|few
CASSQEGPYNEQFF
TGTGCCAGCAGCCAAGAAGGGCCCTACAATGAGCAGTTCTTC
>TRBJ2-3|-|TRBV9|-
CASSVGASRSSTDTQYF
TGTGCCAGCAGCGTAGGGGCCTCTCGATCTAGCACAGATACGCAGTATTTT
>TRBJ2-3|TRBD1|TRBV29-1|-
CSVAGQGAEDTQYF
TGCAGCGTCGCGGGACAGGGGGCGGAAGATACGCAGTATTTT
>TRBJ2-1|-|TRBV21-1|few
CASSKRFRTSASCEQFF
TGTGCCAGCAGCAAACGCTTCAGGACTAGCGCGTCGTGTGAGCAGTTCTTC
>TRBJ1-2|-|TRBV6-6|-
CASSYPGNYGYTF
TGTGCCAGCAGTTACCCCGGGAACTATGGCTACACCTTC
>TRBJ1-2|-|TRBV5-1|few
CASSSGTRDGYTF
TGCGCCAGCAGCTCCGGGACGAGGGATGGCTACACCTTC
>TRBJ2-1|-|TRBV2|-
CASGPDTYNEQFF
TGTGCCAGCGGACCGGACACTTACAATGAGCAGTTCTTC
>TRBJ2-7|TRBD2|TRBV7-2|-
CASSSQAGGPYEQYF
TGTGCCAGCAGCTCCCAAGCGGGGGGTCCCTACGAGCAGTACTTC
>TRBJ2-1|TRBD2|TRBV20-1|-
CSAHKSSGNEQFF
TGCAGTGCTCACAAATCTAGCGGGAATGAGCAGTTCTTC
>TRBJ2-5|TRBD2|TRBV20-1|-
CSARDPWTSGGARETQYF
TGCAGTGCTAGAGATCCATGGACTAGCGGGGGAGCTAGAGAGACCCAGTACTTC
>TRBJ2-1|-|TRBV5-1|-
CASSLAPGRNNEQFF
TGCGCCAGCAGCTTGGCGCCGGGGAGGAACAATGAGCAGTTCTTC
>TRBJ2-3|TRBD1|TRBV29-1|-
CSVGATGATDTQYF
TGCAGCGTCGGCGCAACAGGGGCCACAGATACGCAGTATTTT
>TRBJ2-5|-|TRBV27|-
CASSLGVGASSRLAQETQYF
TGTGCCAGCAGTTTAGGGGTCGGGGCCTCGTCGAGGCTAGCCCAAGAGACCCAGTACTTC
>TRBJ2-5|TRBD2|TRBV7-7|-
CASGLAGGAQETQYF
TGTGCTAGCGGACTAGCGGGGGGAGCACAAGAGACCCAGTACTTC
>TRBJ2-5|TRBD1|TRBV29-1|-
CSVGTASQETQYF
TGCAGCGTCGGGACAGCGTCGCAAGAGACCCAGTACTTC
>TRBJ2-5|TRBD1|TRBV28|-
CASTPTGQQETQYF
TGTGCCAGCACCCCCACGGGACAGCAAGAGACCCAGTACTTC
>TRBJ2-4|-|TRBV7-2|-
CAGSSVGRGNIQYF
TGTGCCGGCAGCTCCGTGGGCCGTGGAAACATTCAGTACTTC
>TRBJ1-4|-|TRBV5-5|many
CASSLARAFSEDEKLFF
TGTGCCAGCAGCCTTGCCCGGGCTTTTTCGGAGGACGAAAAACTGTTTTTT
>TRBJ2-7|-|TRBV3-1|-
CASSHPGGYGHEQYF
TGTGCCAGCAGCCACCCCGGGGGTTACGGGCACGAGCAGTACTTC
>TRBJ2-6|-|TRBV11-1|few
CASSLGLRQGAGANVLTF
TGTGCCAGCAGCTTAGGTTTACGGCAGGGTGCCGGGGCCAACGTCCTGACTTTC
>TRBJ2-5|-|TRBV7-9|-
CASSFVQNQETQYF
TGTGCCAGCAGCTTTGTACAAAATCAAGAGACCCAGTACTTC
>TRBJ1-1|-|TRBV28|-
CASSLGGNIVAEAFF
TGTGCCAGCAGTTTGGGTGGCAACATTGTCGCTGAAGCTTTCTTT
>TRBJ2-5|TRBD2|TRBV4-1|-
CASSSAGVGTQYF
TGCGCCAGCAGCTCAGCGGGGGTTGGGACCCAGTACTTC
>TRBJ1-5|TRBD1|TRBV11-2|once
CASSFDTGDGQPQHF
TGTGCCAGCAGCTTTGACACAGGGGACGGACAGCCCCAGCATTTT
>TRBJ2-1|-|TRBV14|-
CASSQGRSPYNEQFF
TGTGCCAGCAGCCAAGGTCGGAGCCCCTACAATGAGCAGTTCTTC
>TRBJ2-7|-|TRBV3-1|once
CASSQVVGTYNEQYF
TGTGCCAGCAGCCAAGTAGTCGGGACCTACAATGAGCAGTACTTC
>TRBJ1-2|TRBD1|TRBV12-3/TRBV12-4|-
CASSSTGQGTYGYTF
TGTGCCAGCAGTTCAACGGGACAGGGCACCTATGGCTACACCTTC
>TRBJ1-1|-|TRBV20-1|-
CSARHMNTEAFF
TGCAGTGCCCGGCACATGAACACTGAAGCTTTCTTT
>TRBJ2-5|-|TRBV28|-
CASSGGSIQGETQYF
TGTGCCAGCAGCGGGGGATCTATCCAGGGAGAGACCCAGTACTTC
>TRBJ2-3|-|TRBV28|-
CASSFSLGTPSTGTQYF
TGTGCCAGCAGTTTCTCTCTCGGGACACCTAGCACAGGTACGCAGTATTTT
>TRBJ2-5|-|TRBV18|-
CASSAGTETQYF
TGTGCCAGCTCGGCCGGGACCGAGACCCAGTACTTC
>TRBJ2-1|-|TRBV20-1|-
CSARPLLARPRSEQFF
TGCAGTGCTAGACCACTACTAGCCAGGCCACGTAGTGAGCAGTTCTTC
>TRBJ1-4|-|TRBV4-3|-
CTSSQDLATNEKLFF
TGCACCAGCAGCCAAGACCTCGCCACCAATGAAAAACTGTTTTTT
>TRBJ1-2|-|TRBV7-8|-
CASSKLGGGYTF
TGTGCCAGCAGCAAACTTGGGGGCGGCTACACCTTC
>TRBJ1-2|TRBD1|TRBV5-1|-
CASSSLLGTGGLFGYTF
TGCGCCAGCAGCTCGTTACTCGGGACAGGGGGCTTATTTGGCTACACCTTC
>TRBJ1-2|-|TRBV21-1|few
CASSRGTVYGYTF
TGTGCCAGCAGCCGCGGGACAGTCTATGGCTACACCTTC